This passage covers 14 T cell receptor beta chains from one sample sequenced in a study of T cell clonality in common variable immunodeficiency. General study results and limits: Common variable immunodeficiency TCR beta sequences reportedly had fewer deletions and N-nucleotide insertions.

These receptors lack a known antigen. The repertoire was sequenced with immunoSEQ multiplex PCR; TCRdb's copy has only in-frame clones and lacks some. The record shows fewer than 8,000 clones for this sample, with no singletons present. Material: peripheral blood mononuclear cells. The receptors come from a human donor with common variable immunodeficiency.

In its sample, this clone was seen many times. One end of the junction is discordant with germline, which a read error may explain. The read falls 3 residues short of the CDR3 end, and the missing part is taken from the germline J gene. The rearrangement links TRBV5-4 to TRBJ2-3, with D possibly being TRBD1 (6 bases). Per the germline V gene, CDR1 is SGHNT and CDR2 is YYREEE (reference sequence). The CDR3 spans 15 residues. CDR3 bases read: TGTGCCGGCAGCGCCCTCGACAGGAGGTCAGATACG. It yields the protein CAGSALDRRSDT. The CDR3 in full is CAGSALDRRSDTQYF.

The sample holds a few counts of this clone. CDR3 bases read: TGCGCCAGCAGCGGGGGCTTCCAAGAGACC. Protein product: CASSGGFQET. The full CDR3 sequence reads CASSGGFQETQYF. The chain employs TRBV5-1 and TRBJ2-5; D is possibly TRBD1 (6 bases). The observed sequence ends 3 residues before the CDR3 terminus, with the missing tail filled in from the germline J gene. CDR1 is SGHRS, CDR2 YFSETQ, per germline. The CDR3 has 13 amino acids. With 4 bases removed from V and 1 base from J, the gap between germline ends came to 8 bases.

This clone was detected a few times. With the read ending 3 residues before the CDR3 end, the germline J gene is used to fill in that end. This rearrangement joins TRBV7-8 to TRBJ2-5; D gene uncertain. Germline V lookup: CDR1 SGHVS, CDR2 FQNEAQ. V lost 5 bases and J 0 bases, leaving 10 bases between the germline ends. The CDR3 length is 14 residues. CDR3 bases read: TGTGCCAGCAGCCCCGCGGCCTACCAAGAGACC. It translates to CASSPAAYQET. The whole CDR3 sequence is CASSPAAYQETQYF.

The sample holds a few counts of this clone. The observed sequence ends 3 residues before the CDR3 terminus, with the missing tail filled in from the germline J gene. The rearrangement links TRBV7-8 to TRBJ2-1, with D perhaps TRBD2 (6 bases). This CDR3 is 16 amino acids long. V dropped 5 bases and J dropped 5 bases, with 19 bases sitting between them. CDR1 SGHVS and CDR2 FQNEAQ come from the germline V gene. CDR3 protein: CASSHRATSSNNEQFF. The part of the CDR3 DNA that was read is TGTGCCAGCAGCCATAGGGCTACTAGCTCTAACAATGAG.

Remarks on this clone: The sequenced fragment ends 3 residues before the CDR3 boundary, so the rest is inferred from the germline J gene. The V gene is TRBV10-1, the J gene TRBJ2-1, with 7 bases identical to TRBD1. Trimming took 0 bases from V and 5 from J; bases not matched to a gene: 1. Per germline, CDR1 WNHNN and CDR2 SYGVQD (reference sequence). This CDR3 comprises 14 residues. CDR3 region: CASSESGGHNEQFF. The CDR3 bases that were read are TGCGCCAGCAGTGAGTCAGGGGGCCACAATGAG.

Worth noting for this clone: The read finishes 3 residues shy of the CDR3 end, and the germline J gene is used to complete it. The gene calls are TRBV11-2 and TRBJ2-7, with TRBD1 as a possible D gene (5 bases). The V and J ends lost 4 bases and 2 bases respectively, with 9 bases between them. CDR1 and CDR2 from the germline V gene are SGHAT and FQNNGV. This CDR3 has 13 amino acids. CDR3 amino acids: CASSSDSPYEQYF. The CDR3 bases that were read are TGTGCCAGCAGCTCCGACAGCCCCTACGAG. Based on the CDR3 plus reference TRBV11-2 and TRBJ2-7, the full variable domain is EAGVAQSPRYKIIEKRQSVAFWCNPISGHATLYWYQQILGQGPKLLIQFQNNGVVDDSQLPKDRFSAERLKGVDSTLKIQPAKLEDSAVYLCASSSDSPYEQYFGPGTRLTVT.

In this sample, this clone is medium-sized (0.01 to 0.1%). The DNA ends 3 residues before the CDR3 does, and the rest of the CDR3 is filled in from the germline J gene. V gene TRBV6-2 or TRBV6-3 combines with J gene TRBJ2-1; D perhaps matches TRBD2 (5 bases). Trimming pared 10 bases from V and 5 bases from J, leaving 12 bases between. Germline CDR1 and CDR2: MNHEY and SVGEGT. The CDR3 has 12 residues. The sequenced part of the CDR3 DNA is TGTGCCAAAACCAGAGCGGACAATGAG. Amino acid sequence: CAKTRADNE. The whole CDR3 reads CAKTRADNEQFF.

This clone was seen more than once but under ten times. The sequenced fragment ends 3 residues before the CDR3 boundary, so the rest is inferred from the germline J gene. The chain employs TRBV7-9 and TRBJ2-1; D is ambiguous. Germline CDR1 is SEHNR and CDR2 is FQNEAQ (reference sequence). CDR3 length: 15 residues. Trimming shortened V by 2 bases and J by 3 bases, and 11 bases separated the two germline ends. The CDR3 protein is CASSLTGLSYNEQFF. The sequenced part of the CDR3 DNA is TGTGCCAGCAGCTTAACCGGTTTAAGCTACAATGAG.

Worth noting for this clone: The junction departs from the called germline gene at one end, perhaps through a read error. With the read ending 3 residues before the CDR3 end, the germline J gene is used to fill in that end. J is TRBJ2-5 and V is TRBV7-7, with TRBD2 identical over 15 bases. This CDR3 spans 18 amino acids. Germline loops: CDR1 SSHAT, CDR2 FNYEAQ (reference sequence). CDR3 protein: CASSLGTSGRTWDQTQYF. CDR3 DNA, as far as it was read: TGTGCTAGCAGCTTAGGGACTAGCGGGAGGACCTGGGATCAGACC.

This clone has more than one count but fewer than ten. Read coverage stops 3 residues before the CDR3 terminus; the germline J gene supplies the remainder. This chain links TRBV5-1 with TRBJ1-4; D not resolved. The CDR3 consists of 16 residues. The V gene's germline CDR1 is SGHRS and CDR2 YFSETQ. V lost 0 bases and J lost 5, with 14 bases in between. The sequenced part of the CDR3 DNA is TGCGCCAGCAGCTTGGATGGGTTTGGGCAGAATGAAAAA. Its translation is CASSLDGFGQNEK. The complete CDR3 reads CASSLDGFGQNEKLFF. Full variable domain (outside the CDR3, taken from reference TRBV5-1 and TRBJ1-4): KAGVTQTPRYLIKTRGQQVTLSCSPISGHRSVSWYQQTPGQGLQFLFEYFSETQRNKGNFPGRFSGRQFSNSRSEMNVSTLELGDSALYLCASSLDGFGQNEKLFFGSGTQLSVL.

The table lists this clone with many counts. The sequenced fragment ends 3 residues before the CDR3 boundary, so the rest is inferred from the germline J gene. V usage is TRBV5-1 and J usage is TRBJ2-7; TRBD1 matches at 8 bases. V gave up 4 bases and J gave up 1 base; unmatched junction bases: 4. Germline V gives CDR1 SGHRS, CDR2 YFSETQ. The CDR3 spans 14 residues. The sequenced part of the CDR3 DNA is TGCGCCAGCAGCCTCCGGGACAGGTCCTACGAG. This encodes CASSLRDRSYE. In full, the CDR3 is CASSLRDRSYEQYF.

Relative to its sample, this clone is medium-sized. The DNA ends 3 residues before the CDR3 does, and the rest of the CDR3 is filled in from the germline J gene. The V gene is TRBV30, the J gene TRBJ1-1; TRBD1 agrees at 7 bases. Trimming at V came to 4 bases and at J to 1 base, leaving 6 bases not matched to a gene. CDR3 length: 14 residues. The germline CDR1 and CDR2 sequences are GTSNPN and SVGIG (reference sequence). CDR3 sequence reads: CAWNPGTENTEAFF. Incomplete CDR3 DNA: TGTGCCTGGAACCCCGGGACAGAGAACACTGAA.

By share, this clone ranks as medium-sized. Read data end 3 residues before the CDR3 end; the end is taken from the germline J gene. The chain links TRBV5-1 to TRBJ1-3, with D possibly being TRBD1 (5 bases). V lost 1 base and J lost 4, with 12 bases in between. CDR1 SGHRS and CDR2 YFSETQ come from the germline V gene. The CDR3 sequence is 15 residues long. The part of the CDR3 DNA that was read is TGCGCCAGCAGCTTGTCGGGACTAGCCGGAAACACC. Translating it yields CASSLSGLAGNT. In full, the CDR3 reads CASSLSGLAGNTIYF.

This clone was recorded a few times. The sequenced fragment ends 3 residues before the CDR3 boundary, so the rest is inferred from the germline J gene. This rearrangement joins TRBV25-1 to TRBJ2-7; D might be TRBD1 (6 bases). Trimming stripped 5 bases from V and 2 bases from J, with 13 bases between. There are 14 residues in the CDR3. CDR1 and CDR2 (germline): MGHDK, SYGVNS. CDR3 in amino acids: CASSSPGQAYEQYF. The part of the CDR3 DNA that was read is TGTGCCAGCAGTAGCCCGGGACAAGCCTACGAG.